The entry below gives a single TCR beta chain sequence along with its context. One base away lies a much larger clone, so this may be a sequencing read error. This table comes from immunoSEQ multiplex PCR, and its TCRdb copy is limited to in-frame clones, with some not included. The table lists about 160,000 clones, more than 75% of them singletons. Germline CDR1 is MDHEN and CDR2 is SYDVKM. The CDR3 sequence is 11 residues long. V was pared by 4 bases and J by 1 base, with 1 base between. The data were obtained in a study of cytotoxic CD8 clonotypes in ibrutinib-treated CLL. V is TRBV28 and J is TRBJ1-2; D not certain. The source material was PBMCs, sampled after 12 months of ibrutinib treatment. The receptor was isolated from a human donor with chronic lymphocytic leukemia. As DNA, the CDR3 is TGTGCCAGCAGTTATAACTATGGCTACACCTTC. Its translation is CASSYNYGYTF.